A single sample is the source of the 27 T cell receptor beta chains below, sequenced in a study of Graves' ophthalmopathy and Graves' hyperthyroidism (dated 2018 in TCRdb). TCRdb lists the instrument as Illumina HiSeq 2000. For repertoire sequencing, the TCR beta CDR3 regions were amplified from RNA transcripts. The first round of RT-PCR was done with HTBI primers and the Qiagen OneStep RT-PCR kit, and was followed by a second round of multiplex PCR, then size selection and purification. TCRdb passed the public sequencing reads through fastp at Q25 and MiXCR, retaining productive beta sequences. Rows are combined by CDR3 protein, so each entry shows the most common genes and DNA. The sample yields about 210,000 distinct CDR3 sequences; under 30% were counted once. Clones ranked in the top ten supply approximately 9% of the sample. Sequenced: peripheral blood. The origin of the receptors is a man over 45 with Graves' ophthalmopathy. Donor details come from another sample of the same person, matched by shared clones.

This chain connects TRBV6-1 to TRBJ1-1; D gene unclear. The CDR3 is 13 amino acids. Germline lookup yields CDR1 MNHNS and CDR2 SASEGT. V was clipped by 3 bases and J by 10 bases, with 15 bases between them. This chain's CDR3 is CASSDTEGAGAFF. The CDR3 nucleotides read TGTGCCAGCAGTGATACAGAGGGCGCGGGAGCTTTCTTT.

This rearrangement joins TRBV6-1 to TRBJ1-1, with 8 bases identical to TRBD1. The CDR3 is made up of 13 amino acids. The J segment lost 7 bases and the V segment lost 6 bases, leaving 7 bases of the junction unmatched. Per germline, CDR1 MNHNS and CDR2 SASEGT. In DNA form, the CDR3 reads TGTGCCAGCAGCCGGACAGGGAATGGTGAAGCTTTCTTT. It yields the protein CASSRTGNGEAFF.

This clonotype came up many times. The J gene is TRBJ2-7, the V gene TRBV11-2, with D possibly being TRBD1 or TRBD2 (6 bases each). The V end lost 2 bases, the J end lost 6 bases, and 17 bases lay between the germline ends. Germline CDR1 and CDR2: SGHAT and FQNNGV. This CDR3 contains 15 residues. The CDR3 reads CASSLRGPEGREQYF. The CDR3, as DNA: TGTGCCAGCAGCTTACGGGGGCCGGAAGGTCGCGAGCAGTACTTC.

There are many counts of this clonotype. V is TRBV7-2 and J is TRBJ2-2; TRBD2 is a possible D gene (7 bases). Per germline, CDR1 SGHTA and CDR2 FQGNSA. With 3 bases removed from V and 2 bases from J, the gap between germline ends came to 16 bases. The CDR3 sequence is 17 residues long. The CDR3 protein is CASSFFYTGGNTGELFF. CDR3 nucleotides: TGTGCCAGCAGCTTCTTTTATACGGGGGGCAACACCGGGGAGCTGTTTTTT.

In its sample, this clonotype was seen many times. The chain joins TRBV3-1 to TRBJ1-6; 7 nucleotides agree with TRBD1. This CDR3 comprises 14 residues. CDR1 LGHDT and CDR2 YNNKEL come from the germline V gene (reference sequence). J gave up 7 bases and V 2 bases, and 2 bases lay outside the gene matches. The chain's CDR3 is CASSQRDSNSPLHF. CDR3 bases: TGTGCCAGCAGCCAAAGGGACAGCAATTCACCCCTCCACTTT.

The table lists this clonotype with a few counts. The rearrangement links TRBV20-1 to TRBJ2-5, with TRBD2 identical over 10 bases. Germline CDR1 is DFQATT and CDR2 is SNEGSKA (reference sequence). Trimming took 2 bases from V and 3 from J; bases not matched to a gene: 3. This CDR3 comprises 14 residues. The CDR3 DNA reads as TGCAGTGCTAGATTTACTAGCGGGAAAGAGACCCAGTACTTC. As protein: CSARFTSGKETQYF.

This clonotype was recorded at least ten times. The chain links TRBV12-3 or TRBV12-4 to TRBJ1-2, with no clear D. The CDR3 is made up of 13 amino acids. V lost 6 bases, J lost 6 bases, and 14 bases lay in between. CDR3: CASREGKAHGYTF. Here the CDR3 DNA reads TGTGCCAGCAGAGAGGGAAAGGCACATGGCTACACCTTC.

This clonotype was seen ten or more times. The chain recombines TRBV4-3 with TRBJ1-2; 9 nucleotides align to TRBD1. Trimming took 4 bases from V and 8 from J; bases not matched to a gene: 5. The CDR3 is made up of 13 amino acids. Per germline, CDR1 LGHNA and CDR2 YSLEER. The CDR3 nucleotides read TGCGCCAGCAGCCTCCGGACAGGGGAGGGCTACACCTTC. Translated: CASSLRTGEGYTF.

There are many counts of this clonotype. V and J are TRBV30 and TRBJ1-2, with D hard to call. This CDR3 contains 11 residues. V dropped 1 base and J dropped 8 bases, with 8 bases sitting between them. Germline CDR1 and CDR2: GTSNPN and SVGIG (reference sequence). The CDR3 nucleotides read TGTGCCTGGAGTGCAGGTGGAGGCTACACCTTC. It encodes CAWSAGGGYTF.

This clonotype was seen many times. The chain recombines TRBV3-1 with TRBJ1-2; 9 bases line up with TRBD1. J lost 6 bases, V lost 3 bases, and 2 bases had no gene match. Germline V gene lookup returns CDR1 LGHDT and CDR2 YNNKEL (reference sequence). The CDR3 consists of 13 residues. CDR3 region: CASSHGQGNGYTF. CDR3 in DNA: TGTGCCAGCAGCCACGGACAGGGGAATGGCTACACCTTC. Full variable domain (outside the CDR3, taken from reference TRBV3-1 and TRBJ1-2): DTAVSQTPKYLVTQMGNDKSIKCEQNLGHDTMYWYKQDSKKFLKIMFSYNNKELIINETVPNRFSPKSPDKAHLNLHINSLELGDSAVYFCASSHGQGNGYTFGSGTRLTVV.

The chain has TRBV2 and TRBJ2-7; TRBD2 matches at 10 bases. The CDR3 has 15 residues. Trimming removed 2 bases from V and 4 bases from J; junction bases left unmatched: 5. Germline V CDR1 and CDR2: SNHLY, FYNNEI. This CDR3 is CASSERLAGVYEQYF. The CDR3 DNA reads as TGTGCCAGCAGTGAAAGGCTAGCGGGAGTGTACGAGCAGTACTTC.

This clonotype was picked up many times. The chain joins TRBV27 to TRBJ1-1, with D uncertain. This CDR3 comprises 13 residues. Germline V gene lookup returns CDR1 MNHEY and CDR2 SMNVEV (reference sequence). V shed 3 bases and J shed 8 bases, with 13 bases lying between them. DNA of the CDR3: TGTGCCAGCAGTTTTGACGGCCCCCCGGAAGCTTTCTTT. This codes for CASSFDGPPEAFF.

This clonotype was counted ten times or more. The rearrangement uses TRBV28 and TRBJ2-7, with 8 bases that match TRBD2. The CDR3 has 15 residues. After removal of 5 bases from V and 2 bases from J, the junction contained 8 bases not matched to a gene. Germline V gene data show CDR1 as MDHEN and CDR2 as SYDVKM. The CDR3 sequence is CASSQILAGTYEQYF. CDR3 nucleotide sequence: TGTGCCAGCAGTCAAATCCTAGCGGGCACCTACGAGCAGTACTTC.

This clonotype was found many times. This CDR3 reads CASSFDKYEQYF. CDR3 coding DNA: TGCGCCAGCAGCTTTGACAAATACGAGCAGTACTTC. The genes are TRBV5-1 and TRBJ2-7; the D is unclear. Germline loops: CDR1 SGHRS, CDR2 YFSETQ. V shed 2 bases and J shed 4 bases, with 7 bases lying between them. This CDR3 spans 12 amino acids. Based on the CDR3 plus reference TRBV5-1 and TRBJ2-7, the full variable domain is KAGVTQTPRYLIKTRGQQVTLSCSPISGHRSVSWYQQTPGQGLQFLFEYFSETQRNKGNFPGRFSGRQFSNSRSEMNVSTLELGDSALYLCASSFDKYEQYFGPGTRLTVT.

This clonotype was seen repeatedly, ten times or more. The rearrangement uses TRBV6-1 and TRBJ2-7, with 8 bases lining up with TRBD2. V lost 6 bases to trimming and J lost 3 bases; unmatched junction nucleotides: 10. This CDR3 is 15 amino acids long. From germline, CDR1 is MNHNS and CDR2 SASEGT. CDR3 in DNA: TGTGCCAGCAGCCTTACGGGCCGGGAGGGCTACGAGCAGTACTTC. Translating it yields CASSLTGREGYEQYF.

The sample holds many counts of this clonotype. V is TRBV2 and J is TRBJ1-5; 8 bases are a match to TRBD1. The V gene end was trimmed by 6 bases and the J gene end by 3 bases; junction bases not matched to a gene: 4. The CDR3 totals 14 residues. Germline V gene data show CDR1 as SNHLY and CDR2 as FYNNEI. CDR3 bases: TGTGCCAGCAGGGGACAGGCTCACAATCAGCCCCAGCATTTT. As protein: CASRGQAHNQPQHF.

This rearrangement joins TRBV12-3 or TRBV12-4 to TRBJ1-2, with D hard to call. The V and J ends lost 1 base and 0 bases respectively, with 9 bases between them. There are 15 residues in the CDR3. The CDR3 spells CASSLEAPSNYGYTF. CDR3 nucleotides: TGTGCCAGCAGTTTAGAAGCGCCGTCTAACTATGGCTACACCTTC.

Many counts were recorded for this clonotype. V usage is TRBV12-3 or TRBV12-4 and J usage is TRBJ2-2, with 10 nucleotides matching TRBD2. V gave up 3 bases and J gave up 0 bases; unmatched junction bases: 1. The CDR3 extends over 16 amino acids. In DNA, the CDR3 is TGTGCCAGCAGTTTTGGGACTAGCGCGAACACCGGGGAGCTGTTTTTT. As protein: CASSFGTSANTGELFF.

This clonotype was seen ten or more times. The chain couples TRBV6-2 or TRBV6-3 to TRBJ2-7; 10 bases map to TRBD2. Germline trimming cut 5 bases from V and 6 bases from J; bases unmatched to any gene: 4. Per the germline V gene, CDR1 is MNHEY and CDR2 is SVGEGT. The CDR3 totals 13 residues. For the CDR3, the DNA is TGTGCCAGCAGTCCGGGACTAGCGACCGAGCAGTACTTC. Residues: CASSPGLATEQYF.

The sample holds one count of this clonotype. V is TRBV5-1 and J is TRBJ1-1, with unresolved D. V gave up 0 bases and J gave up 1 base, with 10 bases separating them. Germline V gene sequence: CDR1 SGHRS, CDR2 YFSETQ. This CDR3 comprises 15 residues. CDR3 residues: CASSLVVSPNTEAFF. CDR3 in DNA: TGCGCCAGCAGCTTGGTGGTGTCCCCGAACACTGAAGCTTTCTTT. The full variable domain, rest sourced from reference TRBV5-1 and TRBJ1-1, is KAGVTQTPRYLIKTRGQQVTLSCSPISGHRSVSWYQQTPGQGLQFLFEYFSETQRNKGNFPGRFSGRQFSNSRSEMNVSTLELGDSALYLCASSLVVSPNTEAFFGQGTRLTVV.

This clonotype has at least ten counts. V and J are TRBV3-1 and TRBJ2-5, with no clear D. Germline loops: CDR1 LGHDT, CDR2 YNNKEL (reference sequence). V was trimmed by 7 bases and J by 7 bases, leaving 22 bases between them. This CDR3 spans 15 amino acids. The CDR3: CASTPGSSSWGTQYF. The CDR3 DNA sequence: TGTGCCAGCACCCCCGGCAGTTCCAGTTGGGGGACCCAGTACTTC.

This clonotype was recorded at least ten times. The chain couples TRBV11-2 to TRBJ2-5; D unclear. Between the trimmed V and J ends, which lost 0 bases and 5 bases, there was a span of 10 bases. From germline, CDR1 is SGHAT and CDR2 FQNNGV. The CDR3 runs 14 residues. The chain's CDR3 is CASSLDRARETQYF. The CDR3 nucleotides read TGTGCCAGCAGCTTAGATCGGGCTCGGGAGACCCAGTACTTC. The variable domain in full, completed from reference TRBV11-2 and TRBJ2-5, reads EAGVAQSPRYKIIEKRQSVAFWCNPISGHATLYWYQQILGQGPKLLIQFQNNGVVDDSQLPKDRFSAERLKGVDSTLKIQPAKLEDSAVYLCASSLDRARETQYFGPGTRLLVL.

There are many counts of this clonotype. This chain connects TRBV25-1 to TRBJ2-5, with 7 bases lining up with TRBD1. CDR3 length equals 13 residues. Germline lookup yields CDR1 MGHDK and CDR2 SYGVNS. After removal of 3 bases from V and 9 bases from J, the junction contained 7 bases not matched to a gene. The CDR3 spells CASSEREGAPQYF. CDR3 coding DNA: TGTGCCAGCAGTGAGCGCGAGGGGGCACCCCAGTACTTC.

The V and J genes are TRBV2 and TRBJ1-1; 9 bases match TRBD1. Germline values: CDR1 SNHLY, CDR2 FYNNEI. J was trimmed by 10 bases and V by 7 bases; bases with no gene match: 10. This CDR3 has 13 residues. The CDR3 nucleotides read TGTGCCAGCAATCGAGAAGTGGACAGGGGAGCTTTCTTT. It is translated as CASNREVDRGAFF.

At least ten counts were recorded for this clonotype. The chain employs TRBV20-1 and TRBJ2-4; D gene ambiguous. There are 14 residues in the CDR3. Germline CDR1 and CDR2: DFQATT and SNEGSKA (reference sequence). Trimming removed 2 bases from V and 0 bases from J, with 8 bases in between. CDR3 protein: CSARRAGAKNIQYF. The CDR3 DNA is TGCAGTGCTAGACGGGCTGGAGCCAAAAACATTCAGTACTTC.

The table lists this clonotype with many counts. The chain has TRBV19 and TRBJ1-1, with a weak D call TRBD1 (5 bases). V gave up 5 bases and J gave up 8 bases, with 15 bases separating them. CDR3 size: 13 residues. Germline V CDR1 and CDR2: LNHDA, SQIVND (reference sequence). CDR3 DNA: TGTGCCAGTAGTCCCGGGGCCCGAGTAGAAGCTTTCTTT. Translating it yields CASSPGARVEAFF.

This clonotype showed up just once. The gene calls are TRBV6-5 and TRBJ1-2; 9 positions agree with TRBD1. The CDR3 totals 16 residues. Looked up from germline, CDR1 is MNHEY and CDR2 is SVGAGI. V lost 4 bases, J lost 6 bases, and 12 bases stayed unmatched. In nucleotides, the CDR3 is TGTGCCAGCAGTTCAACGATGGGAGACAGGGGGGATGGCTACACCTTC. This translates into CASSSTMGDRGDGYTF.